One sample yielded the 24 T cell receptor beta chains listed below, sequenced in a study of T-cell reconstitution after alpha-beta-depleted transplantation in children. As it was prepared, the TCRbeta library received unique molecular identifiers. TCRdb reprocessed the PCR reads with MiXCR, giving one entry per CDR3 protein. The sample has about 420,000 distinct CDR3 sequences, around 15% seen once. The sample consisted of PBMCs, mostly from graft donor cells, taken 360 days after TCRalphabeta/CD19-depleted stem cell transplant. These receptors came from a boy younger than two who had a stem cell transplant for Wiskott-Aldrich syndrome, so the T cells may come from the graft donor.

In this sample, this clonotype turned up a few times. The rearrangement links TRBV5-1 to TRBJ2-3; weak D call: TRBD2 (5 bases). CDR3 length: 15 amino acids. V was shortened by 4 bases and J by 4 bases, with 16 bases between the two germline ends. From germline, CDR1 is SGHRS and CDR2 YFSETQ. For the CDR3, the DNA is TGCGCCAGCAGCCCCTGGGAGCCAGTTTCAGATACGCAGTATTTT. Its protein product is CASSPWEPVSDTQYF.

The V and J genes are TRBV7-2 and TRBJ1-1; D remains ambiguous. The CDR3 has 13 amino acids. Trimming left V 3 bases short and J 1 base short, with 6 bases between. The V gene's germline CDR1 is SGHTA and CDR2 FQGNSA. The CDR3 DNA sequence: TGTGCCAGCAGCTTCATTACGAACACTGAAGCTTTCTTT. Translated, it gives CASSFITNTEAFF.

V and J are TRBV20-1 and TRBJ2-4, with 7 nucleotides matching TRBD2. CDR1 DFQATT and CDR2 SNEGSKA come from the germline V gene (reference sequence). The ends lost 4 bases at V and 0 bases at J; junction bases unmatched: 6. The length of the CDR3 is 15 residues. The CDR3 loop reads CSAKTIAGAKNIQYF. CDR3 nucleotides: TGCAGTGCTAAGACCATAGCGGGAGCCAAAAACATTCAGTACTTC.

The CDR3 loop is CASSRQLHSGANVLTF. CDR3 nucleotide sequence: TGTGCCAGCAGTCGACAGCTCCACTCTGGGGCCAACGTCCTGACTTTC. The chain joins TRBV12-3 or TRBV12-4 to TRBJ2-6, with a tentative D call TRBD1 (5 bases). V lost 5 bases and J 0 bases, leaving 11 bases between the germline ends. This CDR3 is built from 16 residues.

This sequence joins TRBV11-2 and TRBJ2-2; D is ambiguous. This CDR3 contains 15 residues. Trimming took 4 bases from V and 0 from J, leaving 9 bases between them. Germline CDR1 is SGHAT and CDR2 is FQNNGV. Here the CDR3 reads CASSSNNANTGELFF. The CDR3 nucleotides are TGTGCCAGCAGCTCCAACAATGCGAACACCGGGGAGCTGTTTTTT. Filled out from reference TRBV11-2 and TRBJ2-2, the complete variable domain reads EAGVAQSPRYKIIEKRQSVAFWCNPISGHATLYWYQQILGQGPKLLIQFQNNGVVDDSQLPKDRFSAERLKGVDSTLKIQPAKLEDSAVYLCASSSNNANTGELFFGEGSRLTVL.

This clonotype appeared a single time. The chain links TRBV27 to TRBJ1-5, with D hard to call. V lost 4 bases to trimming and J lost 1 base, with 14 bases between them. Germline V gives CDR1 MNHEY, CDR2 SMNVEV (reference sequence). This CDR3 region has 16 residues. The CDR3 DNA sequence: TGTGCCAGCAGTTCCCGACAATGGGCCAGCAATCAGCCCCAGCATTTT. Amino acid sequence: CASSSRQWASNQPQHF.

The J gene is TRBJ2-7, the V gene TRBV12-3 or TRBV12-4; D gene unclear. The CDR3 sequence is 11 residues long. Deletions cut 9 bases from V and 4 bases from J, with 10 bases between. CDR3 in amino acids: CASGPFYEQYF. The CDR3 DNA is TGTGCCAGTGGCCCCTTTTACGAGCAGTACTTC.

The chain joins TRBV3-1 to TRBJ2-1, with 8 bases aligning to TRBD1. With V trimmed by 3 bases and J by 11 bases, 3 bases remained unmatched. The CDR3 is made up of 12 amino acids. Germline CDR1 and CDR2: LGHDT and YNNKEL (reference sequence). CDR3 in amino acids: CASSQTGEQQFF. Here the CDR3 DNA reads TGTGCCAGCAGCCAGACAGGGGAACAGCAGTTCTTC.

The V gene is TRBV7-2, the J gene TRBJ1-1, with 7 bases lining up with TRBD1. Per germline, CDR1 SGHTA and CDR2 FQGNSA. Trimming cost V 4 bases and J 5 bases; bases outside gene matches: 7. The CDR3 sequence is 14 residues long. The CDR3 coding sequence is TGTGCCAGCAGCTCGGGGACAGTTTCGACTGAAGCTTTCTTT. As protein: CASSSGTVSTEAFF.

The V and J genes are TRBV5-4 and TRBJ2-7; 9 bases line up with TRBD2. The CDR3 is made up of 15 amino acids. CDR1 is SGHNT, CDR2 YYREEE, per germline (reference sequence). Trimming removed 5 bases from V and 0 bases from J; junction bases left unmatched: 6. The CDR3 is CASSFISGSSYEQYF. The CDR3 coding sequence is TGTGCCAGCAGTTTTATTAGCGGGAGCTCCTACGAGCAGTACTTC.

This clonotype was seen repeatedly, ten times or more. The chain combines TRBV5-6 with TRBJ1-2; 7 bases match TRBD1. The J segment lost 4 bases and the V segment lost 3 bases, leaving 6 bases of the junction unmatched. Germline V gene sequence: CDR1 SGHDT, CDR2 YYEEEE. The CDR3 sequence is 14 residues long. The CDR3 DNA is TGTGCCAGCAGCTATCCCCGACAGGGCTATGGCTACACCTTC. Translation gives CASSYPRQGYGYTF.

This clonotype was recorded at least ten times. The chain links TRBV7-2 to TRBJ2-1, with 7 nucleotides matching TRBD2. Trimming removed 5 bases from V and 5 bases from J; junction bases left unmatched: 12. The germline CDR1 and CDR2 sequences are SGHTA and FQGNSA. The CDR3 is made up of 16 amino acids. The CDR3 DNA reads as TGTGCCAGCAGCCCCCACGCGGGAGTCGGGGACAATGAGCAGTTCTTC. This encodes CASSPHAGVGDNEQFF.

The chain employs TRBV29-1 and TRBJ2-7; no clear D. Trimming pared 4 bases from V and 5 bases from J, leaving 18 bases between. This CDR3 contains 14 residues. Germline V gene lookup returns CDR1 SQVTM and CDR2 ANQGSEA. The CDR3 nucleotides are TGCAGCGTTGTCTCTCCGGGTTATTCCAACGAGCAGTACTTC. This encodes CSVVSPGYSNEQYF.

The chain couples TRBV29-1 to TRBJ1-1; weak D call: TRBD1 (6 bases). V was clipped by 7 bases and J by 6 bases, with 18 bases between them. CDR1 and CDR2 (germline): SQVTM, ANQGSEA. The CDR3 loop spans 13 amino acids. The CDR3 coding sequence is TGCAGCGGACATGACAGGATTCCAGCTGAAGCTTTCTTT. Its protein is CSGHDRIPAEAFF.

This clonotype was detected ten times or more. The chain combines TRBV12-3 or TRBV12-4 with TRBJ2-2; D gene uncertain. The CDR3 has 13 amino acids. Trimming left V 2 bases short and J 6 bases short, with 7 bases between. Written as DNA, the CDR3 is TGTGCCAGCAGTTTATTTGGAGCCGGGGAGCTGTTTTTT. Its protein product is CASSLFGAGELFF.

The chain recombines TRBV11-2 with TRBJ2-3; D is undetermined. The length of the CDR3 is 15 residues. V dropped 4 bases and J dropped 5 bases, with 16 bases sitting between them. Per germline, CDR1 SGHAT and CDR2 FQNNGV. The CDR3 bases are TGTGCCAGCAGCTCACCATCCCATTCGAGAGATACGCAGTATTTT. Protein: CASSSPSHSRDTQYF.

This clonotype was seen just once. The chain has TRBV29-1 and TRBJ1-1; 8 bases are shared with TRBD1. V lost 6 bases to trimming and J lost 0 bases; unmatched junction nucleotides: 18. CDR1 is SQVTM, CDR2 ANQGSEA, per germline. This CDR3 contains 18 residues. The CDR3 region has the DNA TGCAGCGTCACGACATACAGGGGGTTAAGGAGAATGAACACTGAAGCTTTCTTT. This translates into CSVTTYRGLRRMNTEAFF.

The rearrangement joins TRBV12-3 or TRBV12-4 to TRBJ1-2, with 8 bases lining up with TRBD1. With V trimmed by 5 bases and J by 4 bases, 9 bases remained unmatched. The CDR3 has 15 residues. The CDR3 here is CASSPRAGGGYGYTF. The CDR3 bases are TGTGCCAGCAGTCCTCGGGCAGGGGGCGGCTATGGCTACACCTTC.

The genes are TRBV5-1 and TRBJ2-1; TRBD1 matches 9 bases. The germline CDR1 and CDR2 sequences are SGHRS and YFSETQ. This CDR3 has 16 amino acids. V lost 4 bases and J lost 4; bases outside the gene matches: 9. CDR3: CASSPQQGAGYNEQFF. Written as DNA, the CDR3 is TGCGCCAGCAGCCCGCAACAGGGGGCTGGGTACAATGAGCAGTTCTTC.

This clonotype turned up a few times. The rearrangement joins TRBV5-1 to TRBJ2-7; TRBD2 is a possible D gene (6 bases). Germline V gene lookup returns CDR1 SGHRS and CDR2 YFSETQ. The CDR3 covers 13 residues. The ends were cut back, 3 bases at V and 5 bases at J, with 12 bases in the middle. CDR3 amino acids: CASSWGGINEQYF. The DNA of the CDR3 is TGCGCCAGCAGCTGGGGCGGGATCAACGAGCAGTACTTC.

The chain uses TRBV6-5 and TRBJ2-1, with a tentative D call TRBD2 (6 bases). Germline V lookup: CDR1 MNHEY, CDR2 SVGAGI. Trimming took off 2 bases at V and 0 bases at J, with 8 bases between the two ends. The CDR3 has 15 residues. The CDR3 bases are TGTGCCAGCAGTTACCTAGCGAGCTCCTACAATGAGCAGTTCTTC. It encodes CASSYLASSYNEQFF.

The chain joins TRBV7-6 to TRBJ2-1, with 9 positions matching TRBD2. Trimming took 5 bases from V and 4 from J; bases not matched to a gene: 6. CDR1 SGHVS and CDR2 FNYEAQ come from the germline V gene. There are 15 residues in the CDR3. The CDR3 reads CASSQTAGGYNEQFF. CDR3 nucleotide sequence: TGTGCCAGCAGCCAGACGGCGGGGGGGTACAATGAGCAGTTCTTC.

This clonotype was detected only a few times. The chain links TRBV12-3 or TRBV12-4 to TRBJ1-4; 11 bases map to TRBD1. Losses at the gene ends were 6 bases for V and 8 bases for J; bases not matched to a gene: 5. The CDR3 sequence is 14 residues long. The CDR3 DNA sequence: TGTGCCAGCAGCCGGGACAGGGGGGGCGAAAAACTGTTTTTT. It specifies CASSRDRGGEKLFF.

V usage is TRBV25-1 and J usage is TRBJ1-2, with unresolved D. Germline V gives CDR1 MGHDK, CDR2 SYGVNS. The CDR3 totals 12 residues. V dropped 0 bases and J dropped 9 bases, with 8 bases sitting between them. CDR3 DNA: TGTGCCAGCAGTGAATATTGGCCCCGCTACACCTTC. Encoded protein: CASSEYWPRYTF.